This TCR beta chain comes out of a study of OX40 agonist ivuxolimab in advanced cancers. Across the study: Anti-PD-1, anti-PD-L1 or anti-CTLA-4 therapy given earlier was allowed, and approximately 43% had some.

Clones were read by immunoSEQ multiplex PCR, and TCRdb kept only the in-frame ones, dropping some. This sample carries 60,000 to 75,000 clones, 80% of them seen once, and the ten largest clones take approximately 1.2%. Cycle 7 day 1, cycle 4 day 1, and baseline were the timepoints at which blood was sampled. This CDR3 has 15 amino acids. The V gene lost 3 bases and the J gene lost 1 base, with 10 bases spanning the gap. Germline CDR1 and CDR2: GTSNPN and SVGIG (reference sequence). The V call is TRBV30, the J call TRBJ1-6, with D possibly TRBD1 on 6 matching bases. The TCR sequence derives from an adult with an advanced solid tumor such as melanoma, head and neck, liver or kidney cancer. The sample in question was CD4+ or CD8+ T cells sorted from blood, obtained in a trial of the OX40 agonist ivuxolimab. The CDR3 DNA is TGTGCCTGGAGCCTAGGGGGTTCCTATAATTCACCCCTCCACTTT. Translation: CAWSLGGSYNSPLHF.